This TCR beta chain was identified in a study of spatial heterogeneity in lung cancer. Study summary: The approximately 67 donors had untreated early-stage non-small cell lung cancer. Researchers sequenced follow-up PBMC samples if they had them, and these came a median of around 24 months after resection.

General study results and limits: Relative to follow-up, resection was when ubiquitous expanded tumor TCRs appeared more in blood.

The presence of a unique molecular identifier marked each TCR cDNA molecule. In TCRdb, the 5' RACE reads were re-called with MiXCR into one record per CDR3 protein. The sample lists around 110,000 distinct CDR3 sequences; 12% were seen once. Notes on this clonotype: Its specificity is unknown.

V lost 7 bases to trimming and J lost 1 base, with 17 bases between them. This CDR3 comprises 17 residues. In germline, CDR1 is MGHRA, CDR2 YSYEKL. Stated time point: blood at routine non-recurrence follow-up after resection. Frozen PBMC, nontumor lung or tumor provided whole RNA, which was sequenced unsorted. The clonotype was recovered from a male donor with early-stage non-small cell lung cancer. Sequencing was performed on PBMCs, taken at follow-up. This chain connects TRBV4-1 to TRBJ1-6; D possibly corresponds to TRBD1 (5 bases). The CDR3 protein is CASTKEGAMSYNSPLHF. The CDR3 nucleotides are TGCGCCAGCACCAAAGAAGGGGCGATGTCCTATAATTCACCCCTCCACTTT.